The sequence of this TCR beta chain was determined in a study of spatial heterogeneity in lung cancer. About the study: In the raw reads, each unique TCR and UMI combination was present more than ten times on average. Study-level points and caveats: Tumor mutation count correlated with how many alpha and beta TCRs expanded intratumorally.

This clonotype has a handful of counts. The antigen is not known. The sample's time point: sample taken at primary tumor resection. The CDR3 runs 15 residues. The V and J ends lost 4 bases and 5 bases, in that order; junction bases with no gene match: 8. In germline, CDR1 is DFQATT, CDR2 SNEGSKA (reference sequence). TCRdb re-called the 5' RACE reads with MiXCR, one entry per CDR3 protein. Of 20,000 to 30,000 distinct CDR3 sequences in the sample, roughly 8.6% were seen once. The starting material was lung tumor tissue, obtained at surgery. This sequence originates from a male donor with early-stage non-small cell lung cancer. The chain carries TRBV20-1 and TRBJ1-6, with TRBD1 matching over 7 bases. CDR3 in DNA: TGCAGTGCTACCCCACAGGGGTGGGATAATTCACCCCTCCACTTT. Residues: CSATPQGWDNSPLHF.